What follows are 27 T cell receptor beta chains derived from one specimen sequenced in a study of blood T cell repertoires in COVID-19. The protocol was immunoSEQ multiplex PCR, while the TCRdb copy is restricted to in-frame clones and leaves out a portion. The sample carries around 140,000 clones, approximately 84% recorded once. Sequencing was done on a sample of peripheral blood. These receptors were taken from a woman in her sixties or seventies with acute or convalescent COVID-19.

CDR3 coding DNA: TGTGCCAGCAGCAGTTCGGGCGGGAGTTTCACAGATACGCAGTATTTT. Amino acids: CASSSSGGSFTDTQYF. The chain employs TRBV28 and TRBJ2-3, with 7 bases matching TRBD2. V trimming: 6 bases; J trimming: 2 bases; junction bases outside the gene matches: 11. Germline V gives CDR1 MDHEN, CDR2 SYDVKM. This CDR3 region has 16 residues.

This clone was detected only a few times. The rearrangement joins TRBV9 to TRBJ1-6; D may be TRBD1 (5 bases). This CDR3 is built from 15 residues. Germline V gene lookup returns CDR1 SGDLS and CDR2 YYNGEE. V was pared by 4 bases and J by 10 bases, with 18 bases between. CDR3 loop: CASSPDLDGGSPLHF. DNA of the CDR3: TGTGCCAGCAGCCCCGACCTTGACGGGGGATCACCCCTCCACTTT.

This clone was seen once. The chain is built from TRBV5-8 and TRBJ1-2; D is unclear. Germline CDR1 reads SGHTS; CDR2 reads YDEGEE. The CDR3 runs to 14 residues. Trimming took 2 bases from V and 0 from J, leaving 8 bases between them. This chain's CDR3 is CASSLGETNYGYTF. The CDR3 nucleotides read TGTGCCAGCAGCTTAGGAGAGACTAACTATGGCTACACCTTC.

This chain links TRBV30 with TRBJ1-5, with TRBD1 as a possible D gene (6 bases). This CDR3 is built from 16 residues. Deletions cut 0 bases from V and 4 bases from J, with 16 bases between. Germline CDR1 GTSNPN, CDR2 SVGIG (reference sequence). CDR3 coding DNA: TGTGCCTGGAGTGTCCGGGGGGCCCAACGAAATCAGCCCCAGCATTTT. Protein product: CAWSVRGAQRNQPQHF.

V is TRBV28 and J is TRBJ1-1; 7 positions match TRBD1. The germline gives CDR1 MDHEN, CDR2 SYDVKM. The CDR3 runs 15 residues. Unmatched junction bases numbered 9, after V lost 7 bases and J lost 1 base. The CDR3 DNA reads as TGTGCCAGCATCTCCGGGACAGTTCGGAACACTGAAGCTTTCTTT. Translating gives CASISGTVRNTEAFF.

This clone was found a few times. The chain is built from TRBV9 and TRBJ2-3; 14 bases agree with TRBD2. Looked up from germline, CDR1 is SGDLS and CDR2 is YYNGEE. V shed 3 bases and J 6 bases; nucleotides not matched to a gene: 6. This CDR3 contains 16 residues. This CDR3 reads CASSAGLAGVGDTQYF. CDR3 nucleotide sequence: TGTGCCAGCAGCGCGGGACTAGCGGGAGTCGGGGATACGCAGTATTTT.

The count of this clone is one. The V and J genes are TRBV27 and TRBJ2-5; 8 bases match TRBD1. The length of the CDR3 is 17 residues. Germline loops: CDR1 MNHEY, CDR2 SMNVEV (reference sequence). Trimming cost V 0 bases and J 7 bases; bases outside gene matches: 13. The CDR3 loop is CASSLSPGQGAQTTQYF. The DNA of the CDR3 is TGTGCCAGCAGTTTATCCCCGGGGCAGGGGGCGCAAACGACCCAGTACTTC.

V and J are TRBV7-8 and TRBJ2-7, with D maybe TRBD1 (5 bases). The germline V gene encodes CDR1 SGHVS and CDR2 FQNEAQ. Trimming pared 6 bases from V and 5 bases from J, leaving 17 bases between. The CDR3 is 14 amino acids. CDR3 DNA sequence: TGTGCCAGCAGTTCAGGGTCTAGGGTGGACGAGCAGTACTTC. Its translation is CASSSGSRVDEQYF.

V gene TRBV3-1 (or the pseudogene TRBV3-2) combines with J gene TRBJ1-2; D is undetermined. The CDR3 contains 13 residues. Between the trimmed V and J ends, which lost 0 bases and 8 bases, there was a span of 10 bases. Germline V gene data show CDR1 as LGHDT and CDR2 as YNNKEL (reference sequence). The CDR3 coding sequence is TGTGCCAGCAGCCAAGATCTAAGTAGCGGCTACACCTTC. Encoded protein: CASSQDLSSGYTF.

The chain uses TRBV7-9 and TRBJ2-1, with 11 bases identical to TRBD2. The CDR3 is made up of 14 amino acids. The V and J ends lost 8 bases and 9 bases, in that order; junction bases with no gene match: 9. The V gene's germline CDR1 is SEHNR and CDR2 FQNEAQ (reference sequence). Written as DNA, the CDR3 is TGTGCCAGCGGAGGGACTAGCGGAAGAATTGAGCAGTTCTTC. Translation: CASGGTSGRIEQFF. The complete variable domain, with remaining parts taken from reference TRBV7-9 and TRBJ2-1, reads DTGVSQNPRHKITKRGQNVTFRCDPISEHNRLYWYRQTLGQGPEFLTYFQNEAQLEKSRLLSDRFSAERPKGSFSTLEIQRTEQGDSAMYLCASGGTSGRIEQFFGPGTRLTVL.

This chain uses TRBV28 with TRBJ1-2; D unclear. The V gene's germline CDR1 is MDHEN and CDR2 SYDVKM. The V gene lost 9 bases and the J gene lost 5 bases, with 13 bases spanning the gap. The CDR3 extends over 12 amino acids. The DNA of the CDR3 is TGTGCCAGTTTCGACCTCGGGTATGGCTACACCTTC. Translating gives CASFDLGYGYTF.

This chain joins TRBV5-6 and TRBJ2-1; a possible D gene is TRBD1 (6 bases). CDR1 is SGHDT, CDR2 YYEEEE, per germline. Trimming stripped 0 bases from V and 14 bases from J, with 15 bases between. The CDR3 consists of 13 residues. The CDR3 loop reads CASSLGAQGMEFF. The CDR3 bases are TGTGCCAGCAGCTTGGGTGCTCAGGGGATGGAGTTCTTC.

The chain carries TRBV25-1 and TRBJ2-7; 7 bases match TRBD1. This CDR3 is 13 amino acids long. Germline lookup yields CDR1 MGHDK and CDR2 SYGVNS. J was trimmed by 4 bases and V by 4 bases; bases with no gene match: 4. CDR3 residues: CASSASDRYEQYF. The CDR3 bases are TGTGCCAGCAGTGCATCGGACAGGTACGAGCAGTACTTC.

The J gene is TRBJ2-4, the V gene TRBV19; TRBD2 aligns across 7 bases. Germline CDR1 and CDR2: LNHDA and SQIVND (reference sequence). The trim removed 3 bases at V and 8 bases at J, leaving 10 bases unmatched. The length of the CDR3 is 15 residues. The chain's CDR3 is CASSIRGREEDIQYF. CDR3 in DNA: TGTGCCAGTAGTATTCGGGGGAGGGAAGAGGACATTCAGTACTTC.

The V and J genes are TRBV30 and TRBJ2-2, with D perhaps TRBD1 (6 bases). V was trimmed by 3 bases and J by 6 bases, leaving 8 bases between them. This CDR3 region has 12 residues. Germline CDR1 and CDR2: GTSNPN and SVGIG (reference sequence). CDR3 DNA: TGTGCCTGGAGCAGGGGAGCCGGGGAGCTGTTTTTT. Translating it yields CAWSRGAGELFF.

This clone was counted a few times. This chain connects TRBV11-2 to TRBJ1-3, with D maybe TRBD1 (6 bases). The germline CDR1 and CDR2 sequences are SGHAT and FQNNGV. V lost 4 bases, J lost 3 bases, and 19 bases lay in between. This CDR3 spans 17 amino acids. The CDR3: CASSYTRGGAGGNTIYF. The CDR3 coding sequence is TGTGCCAGCAGCTACACCCGCGGGGGGGCAGGTGGAAACACCATATATTTT.

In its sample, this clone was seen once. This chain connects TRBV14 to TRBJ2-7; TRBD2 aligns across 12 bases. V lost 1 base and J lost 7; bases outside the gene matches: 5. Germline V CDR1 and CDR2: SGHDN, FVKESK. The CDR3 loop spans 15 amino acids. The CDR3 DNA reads TGTGCCAGCAGCCAAGGACTAGCGGGAGCTTGGGAGCAGTACTTC. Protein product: CASSQGLAGAWEQYF. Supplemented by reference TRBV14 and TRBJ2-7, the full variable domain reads EAGVTQFPSHSVIEKGQTVTLRCDPISGHDNLYWYRRVMGKEIKFLLHFVKESKQDESGMPNNRFLAERTGGTYSTLKVQPAELEDSGVYFCASSQGLAGAWEQYFGPGTRLTVT.

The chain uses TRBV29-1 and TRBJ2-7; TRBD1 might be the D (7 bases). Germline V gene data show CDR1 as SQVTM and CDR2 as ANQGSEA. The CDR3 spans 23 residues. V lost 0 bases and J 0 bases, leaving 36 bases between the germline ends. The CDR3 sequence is CSVEDRGDRFVITKRRYSYEQYF. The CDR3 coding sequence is TGCAGCGTTGAAGATAGGGGGGACAGATTCGTTATCACCAAGCGCAGGTACTCCTACGAGCAGTACTTC.

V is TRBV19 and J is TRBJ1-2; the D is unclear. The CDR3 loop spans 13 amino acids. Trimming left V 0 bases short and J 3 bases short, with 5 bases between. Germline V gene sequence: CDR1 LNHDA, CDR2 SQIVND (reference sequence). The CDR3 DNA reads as TGTGCCAGTAGTATAGACACTTACTATGGCTACACCTTC. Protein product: CASSIDTYYGYTF.

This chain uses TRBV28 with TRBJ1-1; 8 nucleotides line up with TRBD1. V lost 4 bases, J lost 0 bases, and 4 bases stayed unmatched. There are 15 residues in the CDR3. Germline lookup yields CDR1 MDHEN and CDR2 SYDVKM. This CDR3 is CASSSGGSMNTEAFF. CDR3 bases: TGTGCCAGCAGTTCAGGGGGCAGCATGAACACTGAAGCTTTCTTT. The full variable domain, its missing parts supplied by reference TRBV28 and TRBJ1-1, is DVKVTQSSRYLVKRTGEKVFLECVQDMDHENMFWYRQDPGLGLRLIYFSYDVKMKEKGDIPEGYSVSREKKERFSLILESASTNQTSMYLCASSSGGSMNTEAFFGQGTRLTVV.

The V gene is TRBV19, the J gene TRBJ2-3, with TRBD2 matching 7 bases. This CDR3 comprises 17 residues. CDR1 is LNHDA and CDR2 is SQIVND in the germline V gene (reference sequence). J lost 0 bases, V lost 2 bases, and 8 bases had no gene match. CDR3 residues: CASSIRLAAFSTDTQYF. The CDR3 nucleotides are TGTGCCAGTAGTATACGACTAGCCGCCTTTAGCACAGATACGCAGTATTTT.

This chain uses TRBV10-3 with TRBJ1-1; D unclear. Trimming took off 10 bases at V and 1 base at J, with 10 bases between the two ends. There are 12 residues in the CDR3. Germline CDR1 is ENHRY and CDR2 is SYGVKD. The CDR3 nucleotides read TGTGCCACAACGTACAGGAACACTGAAGCTTTCTTT. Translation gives CATTYRNTEAFF.

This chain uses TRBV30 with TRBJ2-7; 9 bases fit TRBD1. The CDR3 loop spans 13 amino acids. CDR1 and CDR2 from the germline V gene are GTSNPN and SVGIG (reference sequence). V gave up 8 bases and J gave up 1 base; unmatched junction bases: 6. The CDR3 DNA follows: TGTGCCCGTGGGACAGGGACTTCCTACGAGCAGTACTTC. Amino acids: CARGTGTSYEQYF.

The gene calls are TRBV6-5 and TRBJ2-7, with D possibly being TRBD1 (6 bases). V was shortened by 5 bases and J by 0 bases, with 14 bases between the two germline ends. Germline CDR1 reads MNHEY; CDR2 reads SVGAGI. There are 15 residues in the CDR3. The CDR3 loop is CASSLGHRSSYEQYF. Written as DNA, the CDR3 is TGTGCCAGCAGTCTGGGACACCGGAGCTCCTACGAGCAGTACTTC.

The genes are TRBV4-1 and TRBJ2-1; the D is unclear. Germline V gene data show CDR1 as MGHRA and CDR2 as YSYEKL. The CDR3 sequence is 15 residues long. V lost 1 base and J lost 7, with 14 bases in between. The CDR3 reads CASSQVDGEGNEQFF. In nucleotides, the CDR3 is TGCGCCAGCAGCCAAGTTGACGGAGAAGGAAATGAGCAGTTCTTC.

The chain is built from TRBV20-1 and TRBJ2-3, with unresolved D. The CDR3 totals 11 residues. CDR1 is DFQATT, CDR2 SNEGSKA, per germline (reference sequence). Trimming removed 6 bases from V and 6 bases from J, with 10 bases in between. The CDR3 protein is CSATTGDTQYF. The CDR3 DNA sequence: TGCAGTGCCACGACCGGGGATACGCAGTATTTT.

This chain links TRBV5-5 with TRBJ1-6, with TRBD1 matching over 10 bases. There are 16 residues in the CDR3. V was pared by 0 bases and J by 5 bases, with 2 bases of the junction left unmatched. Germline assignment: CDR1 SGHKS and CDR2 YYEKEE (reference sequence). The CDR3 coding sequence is TGTGCCAGCAGCTTGGGTGGGACAGGGGATAATTCACCCCTCCACTTT. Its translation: CASSLGGTGDNSPLHF.